Reported below is one TCR beta chain. Residents of around 24 US areas, aged 18 to 89 years, made up the participants. These data are taken from a study of blood T cell repertoires in COVID-19. Data came from immunoSEQ multiplex PCR; TCRdb stores just in-frame clones and leaves some out. The sample contains over 200,000 clones, approximately 80% of which appear only once. V was shortened by 1 base and J by 5 bases, with 13 bases between the two germline ends. Germline CDR1 and CDR2: KGHSH and LQKENI. The CDR3 loop spans 15 amino acids. This receptor was taken from a woman in her forties or fifties with acute COVID-19. J is TRBJ2-3 and V is TRBV18, with a tentative D call TRBD1 (5 bases). Material for sequencing was PBMCs or T cells enriched from blood (not recorded which). The DNA of the CDR3 is TGTGCCAGCTCACCACTCTTCCAGGGTAGAGATACGCAGTATTTT. It is translated as CASSPLFQGRDTQYF.